The 28 T cell receptor beta chains below come from one sample, sequenced in a study of long-term antiretroviral therapy in people with HIV. immunoSEQ v3.0 was run at survey level. Here immunoSEQ multiplex PCR was the method, and the copy in TCRdb shows in-frame clones only, minus some. The sample yields tens of thousands of clones, more than 70% seen once. The sample in question was unsorted PBMCs, obtained around 2.5 years after starting antiretroviral therapy. The source is a man aged 40-50 years with HIV.

The rearrangement joins TRBV28 to TRBJ1-2; D may be TRBD1 (5 bases). V lost 3 bases, J lost 4 bases, and 6 bases lay in between. From germline, CDR1 is MDHEN and CDR2 SYDVKM. The CDR3 has 12 amino acids. The CDR3 bases are TGTGCCAGCAGTTTGACAGCCTATGGCTACACCTTC. Translation gives CASSLTAYGYTF.

The chain carries TRBV9 and TRBJ1-5; possibly TRBD1 for D (6 bases). The V end lost 4 bases, the J end lost 5 bases, and 16 bases lay between the germline ends. Germline assignment: CDR1 SGDLS and CDR2 YYNGEE. The CDR3 is 15 amino acids. CDR3 DNA sequence: TGTGCCAGCAGCCTAAGGGGGGCTGGTGATCAGCCCCAGCATTTT. The encoded protein is CASSLRGAGDQPQHF.

This sequence joins TRBV7-9 and TRBJ2-1; TRBD1 matches 7 bases. V lost 4 bases and J lost 0; bases outside the gene matches: 6. Per germline, CDR1 SEHNR and CDR2 FQNEAQ (reference sequence). The length of the CDR3 is 16 residues. This chain's CDR3 is CASSSNRDSSYNEQFF. The CDR3 DNA reads as TGTGCCAGCAGCTCGAACCGGGACAGCTCCTACAATGAGCAGTTCTTC.

This rearrangement joins TRBV30 to TRBJ2-1; no clear D. Trimming stripped 5 bases from V and 6 bases from J, with 11 bases between. This CDR3 contains 12 residues. Per germline, CDR1 GTSNPN and CDR2 SVGIG (reference sequence). The CDR3: CAWGVRGNEQFF. As DNA, the CDR3 is TGTGCCTGGGGAGTACGTGGCAATGAGCAGTTCTTC.

The CDR3 sequence: CASSADRDSEAFF. The CDR3 DNA reads as TGTGCCAGCAGCGCAGACAGGGACTCTGAAGCTTTCTTT. The chain employs TRBV11-2 and TRBJ1-1; 7 positions match TRBD1. Trimming at V came to 5 bases and at J to 6 bases, leaving 6 bases not matched to a gene. The CDR3 has 13 amino acids. Germline values: CDR1 SGHAT, CDR2 FQNNGV.

This rearrangement joins TRBV5-5 to TRBJ2-7, with D unclear. This CDR3 has 13 amino acids. V was cut by 2 bases and J by 0 bases, with 6 bases left in between. Germline V gene data show CDR1 as SGHKS and CDR2 as YYEKEE (reference sequence). The CDR3 region is CASSFADSYEQYF. The DNA for the CDR3 is TGTGCCAGCAGCTTTGCGGACTCCTACGAGCAGTACTTC.

This clone has a handful of counts. The chain combines TRBV19 with TRBJ1-2, with D tentatively TRBD1 (6 bases). V dropped 5 bases and J dropped 0 bases, with 13 bases sitting between them. Germline values: CDR1 LNHDA, CDR2 SQIVND (reference sequence). The CDR3 has 15 residues. CDR3 residues: CASSRPDSPNYGYTF. The DNA of the CDR3 is TGTGCCAGTAGTCGGCCGGACAGTCCTAACTATGGCTACACCTTC.

The J gene is TRBJ1-2, the V gene TRBV14; D uncertain. CDR1 is SGHDN, CDR2 FVKESK, per germline. Trimming pared 3 bases from V and 4 bases from J, leaving 15 bases between. The CDR3 consists of 15 residues. This CDR3 reads CASSQHSVPSYGYTF. As DNA, the CDR3 is TGTGCCAGCAGCCAGCATTCTGTACCAAGCTATGGCTACACCTTC.

The genes are TRBV5-1 and TRBJ2-6, with TRBD1 identical over 10 bases. V dropped 5 bases and J dropped 0; count of bases not matched to a gene: 5. The CDR3 extends over 17 amino acids. Germline V gene sequence: CDR1 SGHRS, CDR2 YFSETQ. The CDR3: CASSRQGADSGANVLTF. The CDR3 bases are TGCGCCAGCAGTAGACAGGGGGCGGACTCTGGGGCCAACGTCCTGACTTTC. Supplemented by reference TRBV5-1 and TRBJ2-6, the full variable domain reads KAGVTQTPRYLIKTRGQQVTLSCSPISGHRSVSWYQQTPGQGLQFLFEYFSETQRNKGNFPGRFSGRQFSNSRSEMNVSTLELGDSALYLCASSRQGADSGANVLTFGAGSRLTVL.

J is TRBJ2-1 and V is TRBV6-5; 11 nucleotides line up with TRBD2. This CDR3 is built from 15 residues. J was trimmed by 7 bases and V by 6 bases; bases with no gene match: 8. The germline gives CDR1 MNHEY, CDR2 SVGAGI. The CDR3 coding sequence is TGTGCCAGCAGCTCCGGGACTAGCGGATTTAATGAGCAGTTCTTC. It yields the protein CASSSGTSGFNEQFF.

The chain carries TRBV6-5 and TRBJ1-1; the D gene is possibly TRBD1 (6 bases). Germline loops: CDR1 MNHEY, CDR2 SVGAGI. V was clipped by 2 bases and J by 11 bases, with 12 bases between them. The CDR3 totals 12 residues. CDR3 coding DNA: TGTGCCAGCAGTTACCCTTCCGGACAGGCTTTCTTT. It yields the protein CASSYPSGQAFF.

The chain uses TRBV29-1 and TRBJ1-1, with a weak D call TRBD1 (6 bases). This CDR3 is built from 13 residues. V dropped 3 bases and J dropped 1 base, with 9 bases sitting between them. CDR1 SQVTM and CDR2 ANQGSEA come from the germline V gene. The CDR3 DNA is TGCAGCGTTGACGGCAGGGGGAACACTGAAGCTTTCTTT. Translating gives CSVDGRGNTEAFF.

V is TRBV6-1 and J is TRBJ2-7; TRBD1 aligns across 10 bases. J gave up 3 bases and V 1 base, and 6 bases lay outside the gene matches. The CDR3 consists of 16 residues. CDR1 MNHNS and CDR2 SASEGT come from the germline V gene. The CDR3 region is CASSEGFGTGVYEQYF. DNA of the CDR3: TGTGCCAGCAGTGAAGGGTTCGGGACAGGGGTCTACGAGCAGTACTTC.

The chain recombines TRBV10-1 with TRBJ2-3; weak D call: TRBD2 (6 bases). Trimming stripped 6 bases from V and 2 bases from J, with 12 bases between. CDR1 and CDR2 from the germline V gene are WNHNN and SYGVQD (reference sequence). The CDR3 extends over 14 amino acids. In DNA, the CDR3 is TGCGCCAGCAGCCCTGGACTATTCACAGATACGCAGTATTTT. Residues: CASSPGLFTDTQYF.

The rearrangement joins TRBV29-1 to TRBJ2-2; D call uncertain. V lost 6 bases and J 7 bases, leaving 12 bases between the germline ends. Germline loops: CDR1 SQVTM, CDR2 ANQGSEA. This CDR3 has 12 amino acids. CDR3 loop: CSVRNSGGELFF. CDR3 coding DNA: TGCAGCGTACGAAATTCGGGCGGGGAGCTGTTTTTT.

This clone was detected only a few times. This chain joins TRBV7-9 and TRBJ1-5; D remains ambiguous. V lost 4 bases and J lost 7, with 11 bases in between. The CDR3 totals 13 residues. Germline loops: CDR1 SEHNR, CDR2 FQNEAQ (reference sequence). The CDR3 sequence is CASSSESSQPQHF. Here the CDR3 DNA reads TGTGCCAGCAGCTCCGAGAGCAGCCAGCCCCAGCATTTT.

The chain combines TRBV6-5 with TRBJ2-3; D may be TRBD2 (7 bases). CDR1 and CDR2 from the germline V gene are MNHEY and SVGAGI. The germline V and J ends were trimmed by 10 bases and 8 bases, with 19 bases remaining between them. The CDR3 spans 13 residues. CDR3 region: CATTEGGHGTQYF. The DNA of the CDR3 is TGTGCCACTACGGAGGGGGGGCATGGTACGCAGTATTTT.

This clone was seen a handful of times. The CDR3 loop reads CASSTQSGLYEQYF. The CDR3 coding sequence is TGCGCCAGCAGCACTCAATCGGGGTTATACGAGCAGTACTTC. This chain connects TRBV5-1 to TRBJ2-7; perhaps TRBD2 as D (5 bases). The length of the CDR3 is 14 residues. The V gene's germline CDR1 is SGHRS and CDR2 YFSETQ. Trimming took off 4 bases at V and 4 bases at J, with 15 bases between the two ends.

This clone is labeled as medium-sized (0.01 to 0.1%). The chain has TRBV27 and TRBJ1-3; no definite D call. This CDR3 spans 12 amino acids. V was pared by 5 bases and J by 4 bases, with 6 bases between. The germline gives CDR1 MNHEY, CDR2 SMNVEV (reference sequence). The CDR3: CASSDSGNTIYF. CDR3 coding DNA: TGTGCCAGCAGTGATTCCGGAAACACCATATATTTT.

The chain has TRBV10-2 and TRBJ1-2; the D gene is possibly TRBD1 (6 bases). The germline V gene encodes CDR1 WSHSY and CDR2 SAAADI. The V end was cut by 0 bases, the J end by 1 base, with 6 bases between. This CDR3 is 14 amino acids long. The CDR3 loop is CASSESDSNYGYTF. The CDR3 DNA reads as TGCGCCAGCAGTGAGTCGGACAGTAACTATGGCTACACCTTC.

This clone came up a few times. The CDR3 spells CASSMMGKGGYTF. As DNA, the CDR3 is TGTGCCAGTAGTATGATGGGGAAGGGTGGCTACACCTTC. The chain has TRBV19 and TRBJ1-2, with D uncertain. V dropped 3 bases and J dropped 7 bases, with 12 bases sitting between them. The CDR3 is 13 amino acids. CDR1 is LNHDA and CDR2 is SQIVND in the germline V gene (reference sequence).

In this sample, this clone turned up once. The chain carries TRBV27 and TRBJ2-1, with D perhaps TRBD1 (5 bases). The CDR3 extends over 11 amino acids. Between the trimmed V and J ends, which lost 4 bases and 15 bases, there was a span of 13 bases. The germline V gene encodes CDR1 MNHEY and CDR2 SMNVEV (reference sequence). The CDR3 DNA follows: TGTGCCAGCAGTTCCTGGGGCCCAGCGTTCTTC. Its protein product is CASSSWGPAFF.

V usage is TRBV29-1 and J usage is TRBJ2-2; 12 nucleotides align to TRBD2. The V segment lost 7 bases and the J segment 4 bases; nucleotides outside the gene matches: 13. CDR1 is SQVTM and CDR2 is ANQGSEA in the germline V gene. The CDR3 has 17 residues. The chain's CDR3 is CSAGYLAGGPSTGELFF. DNA of the CDR3: TGCAGCGCCGGCTATCTAGCGGGAGGGCCGAGCACCGGGGAGCTGTTTTTT.

V and J are TRBV7-8 and TRBJ2-7; unclear D gene. Germline V gene sequence: CDR1 SGHVS, CDR2 FQNEAQ. Trimming pared 1 base from V and 2 bases from J, leaving 3 bases between. The CDR3 consists of 12 residues. The CDR3 sequence is CASSLVPYEQYF. CDR3 DNA: TGTGCCAGCAGCTTAGTTCCCTACGAGCAGTACTTC.

This chain joins TRBV7-9 and TRBJ2-1; a weak D match, TRBD2 (5 bases). This CDR3 has 14 amino acids. CDR1 is SEHNR and CDR2 is FQNEAQ in the germline V gene (reference sequence). Trimming shortened V by 5 bases and J by 2 bases, and 10 bases separated the two germline ends. CDR3 DNA: TGTGCCAGCAGCGGTCCCGGGGCCTACAATGAGCAGTTCTTC. Protein sequence: CASSGPGAYNEQFF.

This chain links TRBV10-3 with TRBJ2-1, with 13 bases matching TRBD2. The V gene end was trimmed by 7 bases and the J gene end by 0 bases; junction bases not matched to a gene: 6. CDR1 is ENHRY and CDR2 is SYGVKD in the germline V gene. CDR3 length equals 17 residues. CDR3 bases: TGTGCCATCATCCGTACTAGCGGGGGGGACTCCTACAATGAGCAGTTCTTC. Translation gives CAIIRTSGGDSYNEQFF.

The gene calls are TRBV2 and TRBJ2-1, with D unresolved. The V end was cut by 3 bases, the J end by 5 bases, with 8 bases between. Germline V gene sequence: CDR1 SNHLY, CDR2 FYNNEI. The CDR3 covers 13 residues. The CDR3 DNA is TGTGCCAGCAGTGATGTAGTAGACAATGAGCAGTTCTTC. Translating it yields CASSDVVDNEQFF.

The V and J genes are TRBV30 and TRBJ2-7; 8 bases map to TRBD2. With 2 bases clipped from V and 4 bases from J, the junction kept 10 bases outside the gene matches. The CDR3 extends over 15 amino acids. Germline-derived CDR1 and CDR2 are GTSNPN and SVGIG (reference sequence). The CDR3 nucleotides read TGTGCCTGGAGTCTCCCCGGGGGGGTCGGGTACGAGCAGTACTTC. Residues: CAWSLPGGVGYEQYF.